The 25 T cell receptor beta chains below were found in one sample sequenced in a study of regulatory T cells in long-lasting Graves disease. Researchers made TCR beta libraries by using iRepertoire HTBI primers and running Arm-PCR on CDR3 regions. Each CDR3 protein gets one entry after TCRdb re-called the multiplex PCR reads with MiXCR. The data hold around 400,000 distinct CDR3 sequences, with approximately 12% observed a single time. The sample's time point: newly diagnosed GD, antithyroid drugs for less than 3 months. The TCR library was made from RNA extracted from PBMCs. The same data also contributed to another study, on T cells in Graves' hyperthyroidism and ophthalmopathy.

The sample in question was peripheral blood mononuclear cells (PBMCs), obtained at new diagnosis, from a patient treated with antithyroid drugs. The receptors come from a woman under 30 with Graves disease.

This clonotype was detected ten times or more. The chain is built from TRBV28 and TRBJ2-4, with D possibly called TRBD1 or TRBD2 (5 bases each). The CDR3 length is 14 residues. In germline, CDR1 is MDHEN, CDR2 SYDVKM. V was pared by 6 bases and J by 7 bases, with 16 bases between. Here the CDR3 DNA reads TGTGCCAGCAGCCTAGGGACGTTTGGGAACATTCAGTACTTC. This translates into CASSLGTFGNIQYF. The full variable domain, in which reference TRBV28 and TRBJ2-4 provide the parts outside the CDR3, is DVKVTQSSRYLVKRTGEKVFLECVQDMDHENMFWYRQDPGLGLRLIYFSYDVKMKEKGDIPEGYSVSREKKERFSLILESASTNQTSMYLCASSLGTFGNIQYFGAGTRLSVL.

The V call is TRBV19, the J call TRBJ1-1; the D is unclear. Germline V gene lookup returns CDR1 LNHDA and CDR2 SQIVND (reference sequence). The CDR3 is 10 amino acids. V was pared by 9 bases and J by 8 bases, with 10 bases between. CDR3 amino acids: CASPVSEAFF. The CDR3 DNA reads as TGTGCCAGCCCAGTAAGCGAAGCTTTCTTT.

The chain couples TRBV4-3 to TRBJ2-3; tentative D call: TRBD1 (5 bases). The DNA end lines up better with TRBJ1-5; the J call may be wrong. Germline V CDR1 and CDR2: LGHNA, YSLEER. This CDR3 has 18 amino acids. CDR3 in DNA: TGCGCCAGCAGCCAAGACACCTTTGGGACTAGCGGCACAGATACGCAGCATTTT. Residues: CASSQDTFGTSGTDTQHF.

This clonotype was seen a handful of times. The chain recombines TRBV28 with TRBJ1-2; D unresolved. From germline, CDR1 is MDHEN and CDR2 SYDVKM. This CDR3 comprises 14 residues. V gave up 2 bases and J gave up 4 bases, with 11 bases separating them. CDR3 protein: CASSLTRGSYGYTF. The CDR3 DNA reads TGTGCCAGCAGTTTAACTCGGGGAAGCTATGGCTACACCTTC.

The rearrangement uses TRBV11-3 and TRBJ2-1; TRBD2 is a possible D gene (7 bases). Germline V gene sequence: CDR1 SGHNT, CDR2 YENEEA. The CDR3 loop spans 17 amino acids. Trimming took 3 bases from V and 6 from J, leaving 21 bases between them. CDR3 sequence reads: CASSLGGRGAPLNEQFF. CDR3 bases: TGTGCCAGCAGCTTGGGGGGACGGGGGGCGCCCCTCAATGAGCAGTTCTTC.

This rearrangement joins TRBV5-1 to TRBJ2-3, with D uncertain. The CDR3 consists of 14 residues. Germline values: CDR1 SGHRS, CDR2 YFSETQ. Trimming pared 7 bases from V and 2 bases from J, leaving 14 bases between. CDR3 in DNA: TGCGCCAGCTCAAGCAGAGTGAACACAGATACGCAGTATTTT. It codes for CASSSRVNTDTQYF. The whole variable domain, remainder taken from reference TRBV5-1 and TRBJ2-3, is KAGVTQTPRYLIKTRGQQVTLSCSPISGHRSVSWYQQTPGQGLQFLFEYFSETQRNKGNFPGRFSGRQFSNSRSEMNVSTLELGDSALYLCASSSRVNTDTQYFGPGTRLTVL.

Comment on this clonotype: At one of its ends the junction is not consistent with the germline gene, which may arise from a read error. This chain links TRBV6-4 with TRBJ2-1; TRBD2 agrees at 14 bases. The CDR3 extends over 15 amino acids. Germline V CDR1 and CDR2: MRHNA, SNTAGT. The CDR3 spells CASSGTSGGYSEQFF. The DNA for the CDR3 is TGTGCCAGCAGTGGGACTAGCGGGGGGTACAGTGAGCAGTTCTTC.

The rearrangement joins TRBV7-3 to TRBJ2-2, with 9 bases that match TRBD2. The length of the CDR3 is 17 residues. Germline assignment: CDR1 SGHTA and CDR2 FQGTGA. Trimming removed 4 bases from V and 7 bases from J; junction bases left unmatched: 13. CDR3 sequence: CASSSQGSGSTDGELFF. Written as DNA, the CDR3 is TGTGCCAGCAGCTCCCAGGGTAGCGGGAGTACAGACGGGGAGCTGTTTTTT.

This clonotype was recorded many times. The rearrangement joins TRBV7-8 to TRBJ2-3; D is perhaps TRBD2 (5 bases). The CDR3 consists of 14 residues. Germline CDR1 and CDR2: SGHVS and FQNEAQ. The ends were cut back, 1 base at V and 4 bases at J, with 9 bases in the middle. The CDR3 here is CASSLEPGADTQYF. In DNA, the CDR3 is TGTGCCAGCAGCTTAGAACCCGGGGCAGATACGCAGTATTTT.

This clonotype was picked up many times. The chain combines TRBV3-1 with TRBJ1-2; D possibly corresponds to TRBD1 (5 bases). The CDR3 is 14 residues long. In germline, CDR1 is LGHDT, CDR2 YNNKEL (reference sequence). With 4 bases removed from V and 1 base from J, the gap between germline ends came to 10 bases. CDR3 in amino acids: CASSRGWGNYGYTF. The CDR3 DNA follows: TGTGCCAGCAGCCGGGGCTGGGGTAACTATGGCTACACCTTC.

Only a few counts were recorded for this clonotype. The J gene is TRBJ2-7, the V gene TRBV28, with 8 positions matching TRBD2. The CDR3 length is 14 residues. With 1 base clipped from V and 3 bases from J, the junction kept 2 bases outside the gene matches. Germline V CDR1 and CDR2: MDHEN, SYDVKM. The DNA for the CDR3 is TGTGCCAGCAGTTTATTAGCGGGATACTACGAGCAGTACTTC. This encodes CASSLLAGYYEQYF.

This clonotype occurred many times. This sequence joins TRBV20-1 and TRBJ2-7, with TRBD2 matching 12 bases. Per the germline V gene, CDR1 is DFQATT and CDR2 is SNEGSKA (reference sequence). This CDR3 comprises 14 residues. V lost 5 bases, J lost 2 bases, and 4 bases stayed unmatched. As DNA, the CDR3 is TGCAGTGCTTCTAGCGGGAGGGCCCCCTACGAGCAGTACTTC. Translation: CSASSGRAPYEQYF.

This clonotype was recorded many times. This chain connects TRBV6-1 to TRBJ1-1; TRBD1 is a possible D gene (5 bases). Germline CDR1 MNHNS, CDR2 SASEGT. The CDR3 spans 11 residues. Trimming took off 8 bases at V and 9 bases at J, with 13 bases between the two ends. The CDR3 is CASGREGQAFF. The CDR3 DNA reads as TGTGCCAGCGGAAGGGAGGGACAAGCTTTCTTT.

The chain carries TRBV5-4 and TRBJ2-4; D may be TRBD1 (5 bases). Germline CDR1 SGHNT, CDR2 YYREEE (reference sequence). Trimming took 4 bases from V and 4 from J, leaving 12 bases between them. CDR3 length equals 14 residues. Here the CDR3 reads CASSPQDNKNIQYF. The CDR3 DNA reads as TGTGCCAGCAGCCCTCAGGACAATAAAAACATTCAGTACTTC.

The V and J genes are TRBV27 and TRBJ2-3; 13 nucleotides match TRBD2. The CDR3 contains 18 residues. The V and J ends lost 7 bases and 8 bases, in that order; junction bases with no gene match: 18. Germline lookup yields CDR1 MNHEY and CDR2 SMNVEV (reference sequence). CDR3 residues: CASIRRGLAGTALGTQYF. CDR3 nucleotides: TGTGCCAGCATTCGGCGGGGACTAGCGGGAACCGCCCTGGGTACGCAGTATTTT.

V and J are TRBV4-3 and TRBJ1-6; D is unclear. The ends were cut back, 0 bases at V and 9 bases at J, with 18 bases in the middle. The CDR3 runs to 17 residues. The germline gives CDR1 LGHNA, CDR2 YSLEER. The CDR3 reads CASSQDFGLKRRSPLHF. DNA for the CDR3: TGCGCCAGCAGCCAAGATTTTGGGTTAAAAAGACGTTCACCCCTCCACTTT.

This clonotype was recorded a few times. The rearrangement joins TRBV5-6 to TRBJ2-7, with 7 bases matching TRBD2. Germline CDR1 SGHDT, CDR2 YYEEEE. This CDR3 is 14 amino acids long. The V and J ends lost 1 base and 4 bases, in that order; junction bases with no gene match: 5. CDR3 sequence (DNA): TGTGCCAGCAGCTTGTGGCGGGAGTATTACGAGCAGTACGTC. Translation: CASSLWREYYEQYV.

This clonotype was detected many times. The chain carries TRBV5-1 and TRBJ2-2; D ambiguous. Germline lookup yields CDR1 SGHRS and CDR2 YFSETQ. This CDR3 is 12 amino acids long. V was clipped by 1 base and J by 7 bases, with 5 bases between them. CDR3 region: CASSLSFGELFF. DNA of the CDR3: TGCGCCAGCAGCTTGTCGTTCGGGGAGCTGTTTTTT.

This rearrangement joins TRBV12-3 or TRBV12-4 to TRBJ2-2; 10 bases match TRBD1. This CDR3 spans 16 amino acids. V trimming: 1 base; J trimming: 7 bases; junction bases outside the gene matches: 6. The CDR3 spells CASSLGGTGVGGELFF. CDR3 nucleotides: TGTGCCAGCAGTTTAGGCGGGACAGGGGTGGGCGGGGAGCTGTTTTTT.

This clonotype was counted only a few times. The V call is TRBV29-1, the J call TRBJ1-2; D is ambiguous. The CDR3 is 11 residues long. CDR1 and CDR2 from the germline V gene are SQVTM and ANQGSEA. Deletions cut 5 bases from V and 1 base from J, with 5 bases between. The DNA of the CDR3 is TGCAGCGTTACCAATAACTATGGCTACACCTTC. The encoded protein is CSVTNNYGYTF.

This clonotype was counted between two and nine times. The genes are TRBV29-1 and TRBJ2-2; a possible D gene is TRBD1 (6 bases). The germline gives CDR1 SQVTM, CDR2 ANQGSEA. The CDR3 sequence is 17 residues long. The V gene lost 0 bases and the J gene lost 1 base, with 15 bases spanning the gap. CDR3 nucleotide sequence: TGCAGCGTTGAAGACGAGGGGGAGTTAGGGAACACCGGGGAGCTGTTTTTT. Amino acids: CSVEDEGELGNTGELFF.

To note about this clonotype: A single base separates this from a much larger clone, so it may be a read error. The V and J genes are TRBV7-8 and TRBJ1-2; TRBD1 matches 8 bases. CDR3 length equals 13 residues. CDR1 and CDR2 from the germline V gene are SGHVS and FQNEAQ. The ends lost 5 bases at V and 4 bases at J; junction bases unmatched: 3. CDR3 loop: CASSHGTGYGYTF. CDR3 bases: TGTGCCAGCAGCCACGGGACAGGCTATGGCTACACCTTC.

This clonotype was detected ten times or more. The J gene is TRBJ2-3, the V gene TRBV7-6; 7 bases align to TRBD2. The trim removed 5 bases at V and 3 bases at J, leaving 11 bases unmatched. Germline V gene sequence: CDR1 SGHVS, CDR2 FNYEAQ. This CDR3 region has 16 residues. The CDR3 sequence is CASSPLLGGRTDTQYF. DNA of the CDR3: TGTGCCAGCAGCCCCCTTTTAGGCGGGAGAACAGATACGCAGTATTTT.

This clonotype was detected many times. The CDR3 DNA reads TGTGCCAGCAGCCTAGTAGTCTCCAACACAGATACGCAGTATTTT. Protein product: CASSLVVSNTDTQYF. The chain combines TRBV14 with TRBJ2-3; unclear D gene. V was shortened by 4 bases and J by 2 bases, with 13 bases between the two germline ends. Germline CDR1 is SGHDN and CDR2 is FVKESK. The CDR3 sequence is 15 residues long. The entire variable domain, with the rest obtained from reference TRBV14 and TRBJ2-3, is as follows: EAGVTQFPSHSVIEKGQTVTLRCDPISGHDNLYWYRRVMGKEIKFLLHFVKESKQDESGMPNNRFLAERTGGTYSTLKVQPAELEDSGVYFCASSLVVSNTDTQYFGPGTRLTVL.

This clonotype was counted at least ten times. V gene TRBV5-5 combines with J gene TRBJ2-2, with D possibly matching TRBD2 (6 bases). The CDR3 consists of 16 residues. V lost 3 bases and J 4 bases, leaving 16 bases between the germline ends. The germline V gene has CDR1 SGHKS and CDR2 YYEKEE (reference sequence). CDR3 in DNA: TGTGCCAGCAGCTCCTTAGCGGCCCTGAGCACCGGGGAGCTGTTTTTT. Residues: CASSSLAALSTGELFF.